The 12 T cell receptor beta chains below all came from one sample that was sequenced in a study of cytomegalovirus exposure and HLA in healthy donors. Researchers ran the PCR with 60 Vbeta and 13 Jbeta primers. Some clones are missing from TCRdb's copy, which holds only in-frame ones; the method was immunoSEQ multiplex PCR. The sample records a few hundred thousand clones, over 60% being singletons. The specimen sequenced was PBMCs. The receptors originated from a man aged 35-49 years in good health and CMV-seronegative.

This chain links TRBV6-5 with TRBJ1-5, with D tentatively TRBD1 (6 bases). Trimming took 6 bases from V and 11 from J, leaving 23 bases between them. The CDR3 contains 15 residues. Germline lookup yields CDR1 MNHEY and CDR2 SVGAGI. The CDR3 DNA reads as TGTGCCAGCAGCACACTTGGGGGCCGTCGGGGGGCCCAGCATTTT. Its translation: CASSTLGGRRGAQHF.

This sequence joins TRBV2 and TRBJ1-2, with TRBD1 identical over 9 bases. The CDR3 length is 13 residues. V was pared by 8 bases and J by 7 bases, with 8 bases of the junction left unmatched. Germline CDR1 and CDR2: SNHLY and FYNNEI. Here the CDR3 DNA reads TGTGCCAGCCCGGACAGGGGAATTAGTGGCTACACCTTC. Protein sequence: CASPDRGISGYTF.

The chain combines TRBV9 with TRBJ2-5; 8 bases line up with TRBD1. J lost 5 bases, V lost 2 bases, and 5 bases had no gene match. The germline V gene has CDR1 SGDLS and CDR2 YYNGEE. The CDR3 sequence is 14 residues long. CDR3 in DNA: TGTGCCAGCAGCGTTTCAGGGGGCTGGGAGACCCAGTACTTC. Amino acid sequence: CASSVSGGWETQYF.

V gene TRBV7-2 combines with J gene TRBJ1-5, with a possible D match to TRBD1 (5 bases). CDR3 length equals 15 residues. V was shortened by 4 bases and J by 0 bases, with 10 bases between the two germline ends. CDR1 is SGHTA, CDR2 FQGNSA, per germline. The chain's CDR3 is CASSWTGGSNQPQHF. The DNA of the CDR3 is TGTGCCAGCAGCTGGACCGGGGGTAGCAATCAGCCCCAGCATTTT.

This rearrangement joins TRBV28 to TRBJ2-2; 7 positions agree with TRBD1. Germline V gives CDR1 MDHEN, CDR2 SYDVKM. V lost 0 bases and J lost 2; bases outside the gene matches: 15. The CDR3 consists of 20 residues. CDR3 sequence: CASSLWATGYLSFNTGELFF. In DNA form, the CDR3 reads TGTGCCAGCAGTTTATGGGCGACAGGGTACTTGTCCTTTAACACCGGGGAGCTGTTTTTT. Full variable domain (remainder filled in from reference TRBV28 and TRBJ2-2): DVKVTQSSRYLVKRTGEKVFLECVQDMDHENMFWYRQDPGLGLRLIYFSYDVKMKEKGDIPEGYSVSREKKERFSLILESASTNQTSMYLCASSLWATGYLSFNTGELFFGEGSRLTVL.

V usage is TRBV9 and J usage is TRBJ2-3, with D perhaps matching TRBD1 (6 bases). The germline V and J ends were trimmed by 2 bases and 8 bases, with 24 bases remaining between them. This CDR3 is built from 17 residues. The germline gives CDR1 SGDLS, CDR2 YYNGEE. The CDR3 here is CASSVSGTPGLKGTQYF. The DNA for the CDR3 is TGTGCCAGCAGCGTCTCCGGGACACCCGGGCTCAAGGGTACGCAGTATTTT. The full variable domain, its missing parts supplied by reference TRBV9 and TRBJ2-3, is DSGVTQTPKHLITATGQRVTLRCSPRSGDLSVYWYQQSLDQGLQFLIQYYNGEERAKGNILERFSAQQFPDLHSELNLSSLELGDSALYFCASSVSGTPGLKGTQYFGPGTRLTVL.

This chain joins TRBV4-1 and TRBJ1-5; possible D gene TRBD1, 5 bases. The germline V and J ends were trimmed by 1 base and 0 bases, with 10 bases remaining between them. The CDR3 contains 16 residues. Germline V gene lookup returns CDR1 MGHRA and CDR2 YSYEKL. The CDR3 DNA reads TGCGCCAGCAGCCAAGTCTTACAGGATAGCAATCAGCCCCAGCATTTT. This sequence encodes CASSQVLQDSNQPQHF.

The rearrangement joins TRBV10-3 to TRBJ2-2, with a possible D match to TRBD1 (5 bases). This CDR3 contains 13 residues. CDR1 is ENHRY, CDR2 SYGVKD, per germline. The V end was cut by 3 bases, the J end by 6 bases, with 8 bases between. Here the CDR3 DNA reads TGTGCCATCAGTGAAGGGGTCCCCGGGGAGCTGTTTTTT. The encoded protein is CAISEGVPGELFF.

Only a few counts were recorded for this clone. The chain joins TRBV10-3 to TRBJ1-1, with TRBD1 identical over 10 bases. Germline V gene lookup returns CDR1 ENHRY and CDR2 SYGVKD. CDR3 length: 14 amino acids. J lost 0 bases, V lost 11 bases, and 6 bases had no gene match. CDR3 DNA: TGTGCCTCCCGGGACAGGGGAGTGAACACTGAAGCTTTCTTT. Translated: CASRDRGVNTEAFF.

V and J are TRBV7-6 and TRBJ2-7, with no clear D. The V end was cut by 2 bases, the J end by 2 bases, with 4 bases between. This CDR3 spans 12 amino acids. Germline V lookup: CDR1 SGHVS, CDR2 FNYEAQ. DNA for the CDR3: TGTGCCAGCAGCTTAACACCCTACGAGCAGTACTTC. Protein product: CASSLTPYEQYF. Full variable domain (remainder filled in from reference TRBV7-6 and TRBJ2-7): GAGVSQSPRYKVTKRGQDVALRCDPISGHVSLYWYRQALGQGPEFLTYFNYEAQQDKSGLPNDRFSAERPEGSISTLTIQRTEQRDSAMYRCASSLTPYEQYFGPGTRLTVT.

A word on this clone: This CDR3 is also generated by other DNA sequences in the sample. The gene calls are TRBV15 and TRBJ2-7, with a tentative D call TRBD1 (6 bases). Germline V gives CDR1 LNHNV, CDR2 YYDKDF (reference sequence). V lost 0 bases and J 4 bases, leaving 7 bases between the germline ends. The CDR3 consists of 13 residues. CDR3 protein: CATSRDRGYEQYF. In DNA form, the CDR3 reads TGTGCCACCAGCAGAGACAGGGGATACGAGCAGTACTTC. The entire variable domain, with the rest obtained from reference TRBV15 and TRBJ2-7, is as follows: DAMVIQNPRYQVTQFGKPVTLSCSQTLNHNVMYWYQQKSSQAPKLLFHYYDKDFNNEADTPDNFQSRRPNTSFCFLDIRSPGLGDTAMYLCATSRDRGYEQYFGPGTRLTVT.

The CDR3 loop reads CASSPAGLRHTDTQYF. The DNA for the CDR3 is TGTGCCAGCAGCCCTGCGGGACTAAGGCACACAGATACGCAGTATTTT. The chain recombines TRBV5-4 with TRBJ2-3, with 7 bases fitting TRBD2. With V trimmed by 4 bases and J by 2 bases, 10 bases remained unmatched. There are 16 residues in the CDR3. Germline V gene lookup returns CDR1 SGHNT and CDR2 YYREEE (reference sequence). The variable domain in full, completed from reference TRBV5-4 and TRBJ2-3, reads ETGVTQSPTHLIKTRGQQVTLRCSSQSGHNTVSWYQQALGQGPQFIFQYYREEENGRGNFPPRFSGLQFPNYSSELNVNALELDDSALYLCASSPAGLRHTDTQYFGPGTRLTVL.